Reported below is one T cell receptor (beta chain). A few counts support this clone. The antigen this receptor binds is unknown. It has no much larger one-base neighbor in the sample; base qualities were not kept. V lost 5 bases and J lost 4 bases, and the count of bases not matched to a germline gene is 5. The germline V gene encodes CDR1 MNHEY and CDR2 SMNVEV (reference sequence). The CDR3 numbers 14 residues from cysteine through phenylalanine. The DNA shown is the 42-base CDR3, in frame from base 1. The sample belongs to a study of blood T cell repertoires in COVID-19 (dated by TCRdb to 2020 to 2021). For context, the study as a whole: Collaborator samples came from the United States, Italy and Spain and covered acute and convalescent phases of COVID-19. The prospective study material was composed of cDNA or gDNA derived from T cells, B-cell-depleted T cells, or PBMCs. The dataset comprised deeply sampled blood TCRbeta repertoires from subjects exposed to, actively infected with, or recovered from COVID-19. The repertoires were released in a freely available public database intended as a resource for research on the immune response to SARS-CoV-2. Samples were obtained from the ongoing ImmuneRACE study (first 160 participants) and from about 1,300 subjects provided by 6 global collaborators. A de-identified subject ID, COVID-19 status, age in years and sex were almost always included in the sample metadata. HLA class I and class II types, where available, came from metadata supplied by the sample provider rather than from assay-based typing.

The paper as a whole reports these results and caveats: How much clinical and demographic metadata was included differed by source and by participant, and the metadata was provided uncurated.

The immunoSEQ Assay, a bias-controlled multiplex PCR, was used to amplify TCRbeta CDR3 regions from genomic DNA. In the authors' own workflow: The number of nucleated cells in each sample was estimated by amplification of reference gene primers within the assay. Sequence reads were collapsed and filtered to measure the absolute abundance of every unique TCRbeta CDR3 rearrangement. Productive Simpson clonality was computed per sample as the square root of Simpson's diversity index over productive rearrangements. TCRdb stores this immuneACCESS table with in-frame sequences only. Part of the clones is absent; in the studies checked, under half of the shortfall reflects unresolved V genes, and no reason is known for the rest. D and trimming come from the DNA, and the V and J calls and clone size come from that table. Present in this sample are 80,000 to 100,000 clones, about four fifths of which were seen just once. Clones ranked in the top ten supply around a fifth of the sample.

Collaborating institutions collected whole blood in K2EDTA tubes following their own protocols. For TCRbeta analysis, collaborators shipped samples as frozen whole blood, isolated PBMCs, or DNA extracted from either of those sample types. This sequence was found in a human donor in a cohort sampled during active COVID-19. In this chain, TRBV27 is recombined with TRBJ2-7; TRBD2 aligns with 10 central bases. Sequencing was performed on peripheral blood. CDR3 sequence: CASSTRTSGYEQYF. In nucleotide form, the sequence is TGTGCCAGCAGTACGAGGACTAGCGGATACGAGCAGTACTTC.